The source of this TCR beta chain is a study of T cells in Graves' hyperthyroidism and ophthalmopathy. About the research overall: Blood from the periphery was taken at initial diagnosis, before any treatment. Study-wide findings and caveats: In validation, the model predicted ophthalmopathy. These predictions came a median 6.5 months before onset.

This clonotype appeared many times. The antigen remains undetermined. The CDR3 regions of TCR beta were amplified from RNA transcripts. First-round RT-PCR targeting the TCR CDR3 was performed with the HTBI primer set. TCRdb called the multiplex PCR reads again in MiXCR, with one record for every CDR3 protein. The data contain some 620,000 distinct CDR3 sequences, 16% of them singletons. V trimming: 3 bases; J trimming: 5 bases; junction bases outside the gene matches: 9. CDR3 length: 14 amino acids. Per germline, CDR1 GTSNPN and CDR2 SVGIG (reference sequence). The chain combines TRBV30 with TRBJ2-5; 7 positions match TRBD2. The sequence derives from a woman in her twenties or thirties with Graves' hyperthyroidism. Material for sequencing was blood. CDR3 sequence: CAWRTNTGGETQYF. The CDR3 DNA reads as TGTGCCTGGAGGACAAACACGGGAGGTGAGACCCAGTACTTC. Together with reference TRBV30 and TRBJ2-5, the CDR3 gives the full variable domain: SQTIHQWPATLVQPVGSPLSLECTVEGTSNPNLYWYRQAAGRGLQLLFYSVGIGQISSEVPQNLSASRPQDRQFILSSKKLLLSDSGFYLCAWRTNTGGETQYFGPGTRLLVL.